Below, 21 T cell receptor beta chains from the same sample are listed, as sequenced in a study of neurological immune-mediated disorders. One entry per CDR3 protein, called by TCRdb with MiXCR from the 5' RACE reads. The data show 55,000 to 65,000 distinct CDR3 sequences, around 3.8% seen once. The sample was PBMCs. These receptors were collected from a woman in her forties or fifties with multiple sclerosis.

This clonotype was observed at least ten times. V usage is TRBV20-1 and J usage is TRBJ2-3; 8 bases agree with TRBD2. This CDR3 is built from 13 residues. Germline lookup yields CDR1 DFQATT and CDR2 SNEGSKA (reference sequence). Trimming took 7 bases from V and 1 from J; bases not matched to a gene: 4. The CDR3 DNA follows: TGCAGTGTCGCGGGAGGAGGCACAGATACGCAGTATTTT. It codes for CSVAGGGTDTQYF.

This clonotype occurred many times. The rearrangement uses TRBV6-1 and TRBJ2-2; perhaps D is TRBD1 or TRBD2 (6 bases each). Trimming left V 8 bases short and J 3 bases short, with 13 bases between. Germline-derived CDR1 and CDR2 are MNHNS and SASEGT. The CDR3 consists of 14 residues. DNA of the CDR3: TGTGCCAGCGGGGGGCCGTGGGACACCGGGGAGCTGTTTTTT. Translating gives CASGGPWDTGELFF.

There are many counts of this clonotype. One end of the junction varies from germline; a read error may be responsible. This rearrangement joins TRBV20-1 to TRBJ1-5; D gene unclear. The CDR3 contains 13 residues. The germline CDR1 and CDR2 sequences are DFQATT and SNEGSKA (reference sequence). The DNA for the CDR3 is TGCAGTGCTAGAGGAGCAGCCGATCAGCCCCAGAATTTT. Amino acids: CSARGAADQPQNF.

This clonotype was counted a few times. The chain links TRBV5-1 to TRBJ1-5; the D is unclear. Germline CDR1 is SGHRS and CDR2 is YFSETQ. Deletions cut 4 bases from V and 1 base from J, with 9 bases between. The CDR3 consists of 14 residues. CDR3: CASSTDGSNQPQHF. In DNA, the CDR3 is TGCGCCAGCAGCACGGACGGGAGCAATCAGCCCCAGCATTTT.

This clonotype was seen many times. The rearrangement joins TRBV20-1 to TRBJ2-1; 7 bases agree with TRBD2. The CDR3 has 13 residues. J lost 8 bases, V lost 5 bases, and 9 bases had no gene match. Germline-derived CDR1 and CDR2 are DFQATT and SNEGSKA (reference sequence). CDR3 nucleotide sequence: TGCAGTGCTCCGCGACTAGCCTCTCATGAGCAGTTCTTC. This translates into CSAPRLASHEQFF.

This clonotype came up many times. The chain is built from TRBV5-5 and TRBJ1-6; no reliable D call. This CDR3 comprises 13 residues. V shed 4 bases and J shed 7 bases, with 9 bases lying between them. The germline gives CDR1 SGHKS, CDR2 YYEKEE (reference sequence). The CDR3 DNA follows: TGTGCCAGCAGCCAAGTTAGAAATTCACCCCTCCACTTT. Translating it yields CASSQVRNSPLHF.

The V gene is TRBV7-2, the J gene TRBJ2-7; the D is unclear. From germline, CDR1 is SGHTA and CDR2 FQGNSA. Trimming pared 0 bases from V and 6 bases from J, leaving 12 bases between. The CDR3 is 14 amino acids. CDR3 sequence (DNA): TGTGCCAGCAGCTTAGCGTATAAGGATCCCGAGCAGTACTTC. Translating gives CASSLAYKDPEQYF.

This clonotype was counted at least ten times. The V gene is TRBV27, the J gene TRBJ1-1, with TRBD1 as a possible D gene (5 bases). The CDR3 extends over 11 amino acids. Germline V CDR1 and CDR2: MNHEY, SMNVEV (reference sequence). V lost 8 bases, J lost 10 bases, and 14 bases lay in between. CDR3: CASLGPGGAFF. For the CDR3, the DNA is TGTGCCAGCCTTGGCCCGGGGGGAGCTTTCTTT.

About this clonotype itself: An end of the junction does not agree with germline; a read error may underlie this. This chain links TRBV20-1 with TRBJ1-5; a weak D match, TRBD1 (6 bases). In germline, CDR1 is DFQATT, CDR2 SNEGSKA (reference sequence). The CDR3 loop spans 13 amino acids. CDR3 sequence (DNA): TGCAGTGCCGGGGGCCAGGTCAATCAGCCCCAGAATTTT. Amino acids: CSAGGQVNQPQNF.

This clonotype was seen a handful of times. This chain joins TRBV20-1 and TRBJ2-7; D tentatively fits TRBD1 or TRBD2 (5 bases each). The CDR3 runs 13 residues. The V gene's germline CDR1 is DFQATT and CDR2 SNEGSKA (reference sequence). V dropped 6 bases and J dropped 7 bases, with 19 bases sitting between them. DNA for the CDR3: TGCAGTGCCTCCATTCCACGATGGGGGGAGCAGTACTTC. Translation gives CSASIPRWGEQYF.

This clonotype was observed many times. V usage is TRBV27 and J usage is TRBJ1-1, with D possibly matching TRBD1 (5 bases). V shed 5 bases and J shed 7 bases, with 17 bases lying between them. The germline gives CDR1 MNHEY, CDR2 SMNVEV (reference sequence). CDR3 length: 14 residues. CDR3 protein: CASSPYTRGDEAFF. CDR3 sequence (DNA): TGTGCCAGCAGTCCCTACACCCGGGGGGATGAAGCTTTCTTT.

This clonotype was observed many times. The rearrangement links TRBV6-2 or TRBV6-3 to TRBJ2-7; 8 nucleotides agree with TRBD1. V shed 5 bases and J 7 bases; nucleotides not matched to a gene: 4. Per germline, CDR1 MNHEY and CDR2 SVGEGT. This CDR3 has 12 residues. This CDR3 reads CASSRQGWEQYF. The DNA of the CDR3 is TGTGCCAGCAGTCGACAGGGGTGGGAGCAGTACTTC.

The V and J genes are TRBV18 and TRBJ1-4; D is perhaps TRBD1 (6 bases). This CDR3 has 15 residues. Germline V gene data show CDR1 as KGHSH and CDR2 as LQKENI. The V end was cut by 5 bases, the J end by 4 bases, with 14 bases between. As DNA, the CDR3 is TGTGCCAGCTCATCCAACAGGGCTAATAATGAAAAACTGTTTTTT. Encoded protein: CASSSNRANNEKLFF.

In this sample, this clonotype turned up many times. The rearrangement joins TRBV3-1 to TRBJ2-7; D is undetermined. Trimming removed 4 bases at V and 4 bases at J, with 11 bases between. CDR1 and CDR2 from the germline V gene are LGHDT and YNNKEL (reference sequence). The CDR3 runs to 13 residues. The CDR3 bases are TGTGCCAGCAGCCCCAACGCATGGTACGAGCAGTACTTC. Translation gives CASSPNAWYEQYF.

For this clonotype: This clone may be a read error of a much larger clone one base away. CDR3 in DNA: TGTGCCAGCAGCCTAAGAAAGGGGGATGGCTACACCTTC. Residues: CASSLRKGDGYTF. The chain carries TRBV5-6 and TRBJ1-2, with TRBD1 as a possible D gene (6 bases). This CDR3 spans 13 amino acids. Germline values: CDR1 SGHDT, CDR2 YYEEEE. Trimming removed 4 bases at V and 6 bases at J, with 13 bases between.

Comment on this clonotype: Given a much more abundant clone one base away, this may be a read error. This sequence joins TRBV4-3 and TRBJ1-1; D unclear. Germline-derived CDR1 and CDR2 are LGHNA and YSLEER. This CDR3 is 14 amino acids long. The germline V and J ends were trimmed by 0 bases and 11 bases, with 16 bases remaining between them. For the CDR3, the DNA is TGCGCCAGCAGCCAAGATTTCACGGGCAGACTTGCTTTCTTT. This sequence encodes CASSQDFTGRLAFF.

This clonotype showed up many times. The gene calls are TRBV7-2 and TRBJ2-1; D not resolved. CDR1 is SGHTA and CDR2 is FQGNSA in the germline V gene. The CDR3 is 14 amino acids. V shed 1 base and J shed 9 bases, with 13 bases lying between them. DNA of the CDR3: TGTGCCAGCAGCTTAGTTGCGGTAGCTAGTGAGCAGTTCTTC. It yields the protein CASSLVAVASEQFF.

This clonotype occurred many times. The V call is TRBV20-1, the J call TRBJ2-1, with TRBD1 matching over 9 bases. Unmatched junction bases numbered 2, after V lost 2 bases and J lost 3 bases. Germline CDR1 reads DFQATT; CDR2 reads SNEGSKA (reference sequence). The CDR3 contains 14 residues. Written as DNA, the CDR3 is TGCAGTGCTAGACAGGGACAGGGCTACAATGAGCAGTTCTTC. Its translation: CSARQGQGYNEQFF.

At least ten counts were recorded for this clonotype. The chain combines TRBV7-2 with TRBJ1-5; D remains unclear. The germline V and J ends were trimmed by 2 bases and 0 bases, with 8 bases remaining between them. Germline V gene lookup returns CDR1 SGHTA and CDR2 FQGNSA. The CDR3 sequence is 15 residues long. The CDR3 nucleotides are TGTGCCAGCAGCTTAAAAGGGTATAGCAATCAGCCCCAGCATTTT. It codes for CASSLKGYSNQPQHF.

This clonotype was recorded at least ten times. The rearrangement joins TRBV5-6 to TRBJ2-7; TRBD1 aligns across 8 bases. Germline CDR1 SGHDT, CDR2 YYEEEE. The length of the CDR3 is 14 residues. Trimming removed 6 bases from V and 2 bases from J; junction bases left unmatched: 7. CDR3 DNA sequence: TGTGCCAGCACCCGAGGGACAGGCGCCTACGAGCAGTACTTC. It specifies CASTRGTGAYEQYF.

This clonotype was observed at least ten times. This chain connects TRBV20-1 to TRBJ1-4; the D gene is possibly TRBD1 (6 bases). There are 15 residues in the CDR3. CDR1 is DFQATT, CDR2 SNEGSKA, per germline (reference sequence). The germline V and J ends were trimmed by 6 bases and 2 bases, with 16 bases remaining between them. CDR3 protein: CSARDILATNEKLFF. The CDR3 DNA is TGCAGTGCGCGGGACATTCTTGCGACTAATGAAAAACTGTTTTTT.